This TCR beta chain was obtained from a study of cytomegalovirus exposure and HLA in healthy donors. Study-wide findings and caveats: High sensitivity and specificity were reportedly achieved when the classifier diagnosed cytomegalovirus status. A link between a missense DCLRE1C variant and TCR beta V- and J-gene trimming emerged from a later analysis.

Details on this clone: Antigen unknown.

The CDR3 runs 15 residues. The V gene end was trimmed by 1 base and the J gene end by 7 bases; junction bases not matched to a gene: 7. Germline V CDR1 and CDR2: SGHRS, YFSETQ. Primers included in the PCR were 60 Vbeta and 13 Jbeta primers. Sequencing was performed with immunoSEQ multiplex PCR; in TCRdb, only in-frame clones are kept and a portion is missing. The specimen's table records about 92,000 clones. What was sequenced was PBMCs. This receptor was obtained from a man aged 50 or older in good health and CMV-seropositive. This chain uses TRBV5-1 with TRBJ2-1; 8 positions match TRBD2. CDR3 coding DNA: TGCGCCAGCAGCTTGCGTCTAGCGGGTCGAAATGAGCAGTTCTTC. It specifies CASSLRLAGRNEQFF.